Sequencing of this T cell receptor (beta chain) was carried out in a study of shared clonotypes between healthy human individuals (dated by TCRdb to the early 2020s). As for the study more broadly: The cohort included three men and two women between 18 and 49 years of age. Leukapheresis yielded between about 0.9 and 9 billion PBMCs per donor. To increase sequencing depth and limit assay-specific biases, different laboratories used diverse techniques to prepare libraries and sequence TCR repertoires. For each donor, three plates each were used for CD4 naive and CD4 memory, two plates were used for CD8 naive, and one plate was used for CD8 memory. To estimate repertoire size and how much clonotypes are shared between individuals, the study performed deep sequencing of blood TCR repertoires from a handful of healthy adults. Overall results and qualifications from the work: Even with the large sequencing depth, rarefaction of the sorted-subset datasets indicated that sequencing was incomplete. Pairwise subsampling led to the expectation that sequencing depth would affect the degree of clonotype sharing among donors. Across several donors, roughly 5% of naive CD4, roughly 3.4% of naive CD8, under 2.5% of memory CD4, and 0.4% of memory CD8 clonotypes were shared. Higher generation probabilities were observed for clonotypes shared by all four sorted-subset donors than for non-shared clonotypes. Estimated clonotype richness was generally larger for naive than for memory subsets. Sampling was restricted to blood, and TCR repertoires in tissue are likely to differ from TCR repertoires in blood. The small number of donors limited the genetic and exposure-history diversity represented.

As to this clone: The antigen this receptor binds is unknown. It has no much larger one-base neighbor in the sample; base qualities were not kept.

Including cysteine and phenylalanine, the CDR3 has 15 amino acids. Just CDR3 DNA is preserved here, 45 bases in frame from base 1. The germline V gene yields MGHRA for CDR1 and YSYEKL for CDR2. V is shortened by 0 bases, J by 3 bases, and the region joining them spans 12 bases. TCR CDR3 regions were amplified from genomic DNA by multiplex PCR using the deep immunoSEQ assay. Genomic DNA extracted from each cell subset was distributed evenly over all wells of several immunoSEQ 96-well plates, and each plate served as one replicate. Each replicate PCR for sorted subsets received around 200 ng genomic DNA, equal to roughly 30,000 T cell genomes. The purified libraries were quantified using a Qubit 3.0 fluorometer, sized with a Bioanalyzer 2100, and then quantified again using the KAPA Library Quantification kit. A separate single-read 150-cycle Illumina NextSeq 550 flow cell was used to sequence each immunoSEQ 96-well plate. The original methods were these. Because the immunoSEQ output held only junctional sequences and lacked quality scores, the filtering could not match the filtering applied to full-length reads. Sequences were annotated with PyIR, a Python wrapper for IgBLAST v1.9, using IMGT germline references to assign V/J genes and CDR3. Reads were removed for weak V/J assignments (E-value above 1e-6), missing CDR3, stop codons, out-of-frame junctions, or ambiguous translated residues. V3J clonotypes were defined as sequences sharing the same inferred V gene, J gene, and CDR3 amino acid sequence. Percentage overlap between repertoires was computed as shared unique clonotypes divided by the size of the smaller repertoire. Repertoire richness was assessed with RTK rarefaction, the Chao1 estimator, and Recon v2.1 estimates of unobserved clonotypes. Generation probabilities were computed with OLGA for all TCRbeta clonotypes obtained by the gDNA method from several donors. TCRdb retrieved this table from immuneACCESS and kept in-frame rearrangements only. Not all clones are present; in checked studies, unresolved V genes account for under half, and no reason is known for the remainder. From that table come the V and J calls and clone size; the DNA was used to work out D and trimming. This sample gives about 2,200,000 clones in total; about 92% of them show up just once. The top ten constitute around 1.7% of the sample.

For the CD8 naive samples, CD45RO-negative cells were positively selected for CCR7, yielding a CD45RA+CCR7+ population from which TemRA cells were excluded. The donors were healthy, HIV-negative adults who had no recently reported acute infections or vaccinations. All donors were Caucasian adults living in Nashville, Tennessee, USA. Blood was obtained by leukapheresis, after which PBMCs were separated by Ficoll-Histopaque density gradient centrifugation and cryopreserved in liquid nitrogen vapor phase. Analytical flow cytometry was used to check the purity and quantity of each magnetically sorted T cell population. Each sorted fraction had its genomic DNA isolated and then quantified by UV absorbance on a Nanodrop 2000c.

Here the chain combines TRBV4-1 and TRBJ2-7; confidence is insufficient to name the D gene. Sequencing input: naive CD8+ T cells from PBMCs. The sample's cell subset or site, from its label and the paper: CD45RA+CCR7+. The origin of this receptor is a man aged 18-30 years in good health. Some clones in this sample may be carry-over from other donors' samples. This receptor carries the CDR3 CASSQEAKSLYEQYF. The nucleotide sequence reads as follows: TGCGCCAGCAGCCAAGAGGCGAAGAGCCTCTACGAGCAGTACTTC.